A single sample is the source of the 25 T cell receptor beta chains below, sequenced in a study of OX40 agonist ivuxolimab in advanced cancers. Sequencing used immunoSEQ multiplex PCR; TCRdb keeps in-frame clones, though not all of them. The table lists some 80,000 clones, about 93% of them singletons, with roughly 22% in the top ten. The sample in question was CD4+ or CD8+ T cells sorted from blood, obtained in a trial of the OX40 agonist ivuxolimab. These receptors originate from an adult with an advanced solid tumor such as melanoma, head and neck, liver or kidney cancer.

This clone has only one observation. This rearrangement joins TRBV29-1 to TRBJ1-2; D not certain. The CDR3 runs to 12 residues. CDR1 is SQVTM and CDR2 is ANQGSEA in the germline V gene. V lost 7 bases and J lost 6, with 15 bases in between. The CDR3 DNA reads TGCAGCGCCCCATCACCAGTTGATGGCTACACCTTC. It codes for CSAPSPVDGYTF. Looking up the rest from reference TRBV29-1 and TRBJ1-2 gives the full variable domain: SAVISQKPSRDICQRGTSLTIQCQVDSQVTMMFWYRQQPGQSLTLIATANQGSEATYESGFVIDKFPISRPNLTFSTLTVSNMSPEDSSIYLCSAPSPVDGYTFGSGTRLTVV.

The rearrangement links TRBV2 to TRBJ2-4; TRBD2 matches at 9 bases. This CDR3 has 17 amino acids. The ends lost 4 bases at V and 4 bases at J; junction bases unmatched: 11. The V gene's germline CDR1 is SNHLY and CDR2 FYNNEI. DNA of the CDR3: TGTGCCAGCAGTGTCGAGCGGGGGGCCTATGGTAAAAACATTCAGTACTTC. Its translation: CASSVERGAYGKNIQYF.

The rearrangement uses TRBV6-1 and TRBJ2-7; a possible D gene is TRBD1 (6 bases). This CDR3 has 13 amino acids. The V and J ends lost 8 bases and 6 bases respectively, with 17 bases between them. Germline V gives CDR1 MNHNS, CDR2 SASEGT. The CDR3 nucleotides are TGTGCCAGCTCATTGGGGGCAGGTGCCGAGCAGTACTTC. Protein sequence: CASSLGAGAEQYF.

The J gene is TRBJ2-1, the V gene TRBV10-1; tentatively, D is TRBD2 (5 bases). Between the trimmed V and J ends, which lost 6 bases and 6 bases, there was a span of 9 bases. CDR1 and CDR2 (germline): WNHNN, SYGVQD (reference sequence). CDR3 length: 12 residues. The CDR3 loop is CASSGGSNEQFF. Written as DNA, the CDR3 is TGCGCCAGCAGCGGCGGGTCCAATGAGCAGTTCTTC.

The V call is TRBV27, the J call TRBJ1-4; 7 nucleotides agree with TRBD1. The germline CDR1 and CDR2 sequences are MNHEY and SMNVEV (reference sequence). The V gene end was trimmed by 5 bases and the J gene end by 8 bases; junction bases not matched to a gene: 11. The CDR3 is 15 amino acids. For the CDR3, the DNA is TGTGCCAGCAGTGACCTGACAGGGCTGAAGGAAAAACTGTTTTTT. Its translation is CASSDLTGLKEKLFF.

This chain links TRBV7-6 with TRBJ2-7; TRBD2 aligns across 7 bases. Germline CDR1 SGHVS, CDR2 FNYEAQ. The CDR3 sequence is 15 residues long. Trimming cost V 6 bases and J 2 bases; bases outside gene matches: 10. CDR3 protein: CASSGGDVGAYEQYF. The CDR3 region has the DNA TGTGCCAGCAGTGGGGGGGACGTCGGGGCCTACGAGCAGTACTTC.

The rearrangement links TRBV27 to TRBJ2-7, with 8 bases aligning to TRBD1. The CDR3 runs 15 residues. The V and J ends lost 4 bases and 3 bases, in that order; junction bases with no gene match: 8. Germline loops: CDR1 MNHEY, CDR2 SMNVEV (reference sequence). CDR3 DNA: TGTGCCAGCAGTTCAACAGGGGGGAGAGTCTACGAGCAGTACTTC. Protein product: CASSSTGGRVYEQYF.

V and J are TRBV11-2 and TRBJ1-3; 8 nucleotides agree with TRBD1. The CDR3 is 17 amino acids. After removal of 5 bases from V and 0 bases from J, the junction contained 9 bases not matched to a gene. Germline V gene data show CDR1 as SGHAT and CDR2 as FQNNGV. In DNA, the CDR3 is TGTGCCAGCAGCCCAGTCGGGACAGGAAGCTCTGGAAACACCATATATTTT. It specifies CASSPVGTGSSGNTIYF.

CDR3 bases: TGTGCCAGCAGCTCCGGCCATTACAATGAGCAGTTCTTC. Translating gives CASSSGHYNEQFF. This chain uses TRBV5-4 with TRBJ2-1; no reliable D call. CDR3 length equals 13 residues. V was cut by 3 bases and J by 4 bases, with 8 bases left in between. Germline assignment: CDR1 SGHNT and CDR2 YYREEE (reference sequence).

The chain has TRBV28 and TRBJ2-3; D is ambiguous. This CDR3 has 15 residues. The V end lost 6 bases, the J end lost 2 bases, and 15 bases lay between the germline ends. Per the germline V gene, CDR1 is MDHEN and CDR2 is SYDVKM. The chain's CDR3 is CASSPSGTITDTQYF. CDR3 nucleotides: TGTGCCAGCAGCCCCTCGGGCACTATCACAGATACGCAGTATTTT. The whole variable domain, filled in from reference TRBV28 and TRBJ2-3, reads DVKVTQSSRYLVKRTGEKVFLECVQDMDHENMFWYRQDPGLGLRLIYFSYDVKMKEKGDIPEGYSVSREKKERFSLILESASTNQTSMYLCASSPSGTITDTQYFGPGTRLTVL.

V is TRBV4-2 and J is TRBJ1-1; D unresolved. Trimming shortened V by 0 bases and J by 1 base, and 6 bases separated the two germline ends. Germline CDR1 is LGHNA and CDR2 is YNFKEQ. The CDR3 sequence is 14 residues long. The CDR3, as DNA: TGTGCCAGCAGCCAAGATACCTGGAACACTGAAGCTTTCTTT. Protein sequence: CASSQDTWNTEAFF.

The chain uses TRBV4-3 and TRBJ1-2; possible D gene TRBD1, 5 bases. The length of the CDR3 is 15 residues. The germline V gene encodes CDR1 LGHNA and CDR2 YSLEER. The V end was cut by 0 bases, the J end by 8 bases, with 16 bases between. CDR3 in DNA: TGCGCCAGCAGCCAAGATTCGGGGCAGCCGTTGGGCTACACCTTC. Translating it yields CASSQDSGQPLGYTF.

The V and J genes are TRBV19 and TRBJ2-7, with D possibly TRBD1 on 5 matching bases. This CDR3 comprises 13 residues. The V and J ends lost 4 bases and 5 bases respectively, with 12 bases between them. CDR1 is LNHDA, CDR2 SQIVND, per germline (reference sequence). The CDR3 DNA reads TGTGCCAGTAGTACAGGGAAAAGCAACGAGCAGTACTTC. Translating it yields CASSTGKSNEQYF.

The chain links TRBV11-2 to TRBJ2-3; 9 bases match TRBD2. Losses at the gene ends were 6 bases for V and 0 bases for J; bases not matched to a gene: 1. This CDR3 region has 14 residues. Germline V CDR1 and CDR2: SGHAT, FQNNGV. The CDR3 bases are TGTGCCAGCAGGGCGGGGGGGAGCACAGATACGCAGTATTTT. Translated, it gives CASRAGGSTDTQYF.

This sequence joins TRBV19 and TRBJ2-1, with D uncertain. Trimming removed 5 bases from V and 0 bases from J, with 11 bases in between. Germline-derived CDR1 and CDR2 are LNHDA and SQIVND (reference sequence). The CDR3 has 15 amino acids. The chain's CDR3 is CASSHAVSSYNEQFF. The CDR3 DNA follows: TGTGCCAGTAGTCACGCTGTTAGCTCCTACAATGAGCAGTTCTTC.

The chain recombines TRBV18 with TRBJ1-5, with D unresolved. Trimming pared 2 bases from V and 1 base from J, leaving 6 bases between. The CDR3 runs 14 residues. From germline, CDR1 is KGHSH and CDR2 LQKENI. CDR3 region: CASSPGYSNQPQHF. The CDR3 DNA reads as TGTGCCAGCTCACCAGGGTACAGCAATCAGCCCCAGCATTTT.

The chain combines TRBV4-1 with TRBJ2-5; D is tentatively TRBD1 or TRBD2 (5 bases each). Trimming removed 6 bases at V and 3 bases at J, with 14 bases between. This CDR3 has 14 amino acids. Germline V gives CDR1 MGHRA, CDR2 YSYEKL. The CDR3 nucleotides are TGCGCCAGCAGTCGACAGCTGGGGGAAGAGACCCAGTACTTC. Its translation: CASSRQLGEETQYF.

The J gene is TRBJ2-2, the V gene TRBV7-8, with 9 bases fitting TRBD1. Germline CDR1 reads SGHVS; CDR2 reads FQNEAQ. This CDR3 comprises 15 residues. The V segment lost 6 bases and the J segment 6 bases; nucleotides outside the gene matches: 8. As DNA, the CDR3 is TGTGCCAGCAGTTCCCCGGGACAGGGTTCCGGGGAGCTGTTTTTT. It encodes CASSSPGQGSGELFF.

This chain uses TRBV27 with TRBJ2-3; TRBD2 aligns across 7 bases. Germline-derived CDR1 and CDR2 are MNHEY and SMNVEV (reference sequence). The CDR3 length is 13 residues. V lost 3 bases and J lost 4; bases outside the gene matches: 1. The CDR3 loop is CASSFGGADTQYF. The DNA of the CDR3 is TGTGCCAGCAGTTTTGGGGGGGCAGATACGCAGTATTTT.

The chain has TRBV5-1 and TRBJ1-1; D remains unclear. The V end was cut by 2 bases, the J end by 7 bases, with 9 bases between. CDR3 length: 12 amino acids. The germline V gene has CDR1 SGHRS and CDR2 YFSETQ. The CDR3 sequence: CASSFRDGEAFF. The CDR3, as DNA: TGCGCCAGCAGCTTCAGAGACGGTGAAGCTTTCTTT.

This chain uses TRBV5-6 with TRBJ1-1, with 11 bases matching TRBD1. The CDR3 sequence is 15 residues long. Per the germline V gene, CDR1 is SGHDT and CDR2 is YYEEEE. The J segment lost 7 bases and the V segment lost 1 base, leaving 6 bases of the junction unmatched. The CDR3 region has the DNA TGTGCCAGCAGCTTGCCGGGACAGGGGGAGTTTGAAGCTTTCTTT. It codes for CASSLPGQGEFEAFF. Full variable domain (rest looked up from reference TRBV5-6 and TRBJ1-1): DAGVTQSPTHLIKTRGQQVTLRCSPKSGHDTVSWYQQALGQGPQFIFQYYEEEERQRGNFPDRFSGHQFPNYSSELNVNALLLGDSALYLCASSLPGQGEFEAFFGQGTRLTVV.

The V call is TRBV7-9, the J call TRBJ1-2, with TRBD1 matching 7 bases. The CDR3 contains 14 residues. The germline V gene has CDR1 SEHNR and CDR2 FQNEAQ (reference sequence). The V gene end was trimmed by 5 bases and the J gene end by 4 bases; junction bases not matched to a gene: 7. CDR3 in amino acids: CASSRDSISYGYTF. The CDR3 DNA sequence: TGTGCCAGCAGCCGGGACAGTATATCCTATGGCTACACCTTC.

CDR3 loop: CASSPRAPGANVLTF. The DNA of the CDR3 is TGTGCCAGCAGCCCCAGGGCCCCTGGGGCCAACGTCCTGACTTTC. The chain recombines TRBV13 with TRBJ2-6; the D gene is possibly TRBD1 (5 bases). The CDR3 spans 15 residues. The V gene's germline CDR1 is PRHDT and CDR2 FYEKMQ (reference sequence). Trimming shortened V by 5 bases and J by 2 bases, and 10 bases separated the two germline ends.

J is TRBJ2-2 and V is TRBV10-3, with D possibly being TRBD1 (5 bases). Germline loops: CDR1 ENHRY, CDR2 SYGVKD. Trimming cost V 7 bases and J 2 bases, with 17 bases left between them. The CDR3 runs 16 residues. CDR3 nucleotide sequence: TGTGCCATCATGGCGGAAAGGGGCCTAAACACCGGGGAGCTGTTTTTT. Amino acid sequence: CAIMAERGLNTGELFF.

The V call is TRBV4-1, the J call TRBJ1-1; 9 bases are a match to TRBD1. Germline CDR1 reads MGHRA; CDR2 reads YSYEKL. The CDR3 extends over 14 amino acids. Trimming at V came to 2 bases and at J to 5 bases, leaving 3 bases not matched to a gene. This CDR3 reads CASSQTDRGTEAFF. The CDR3 bases are TGCGCCAGCAGCCAAACCGACAGGGGGACTGAAGCTTTCTTT.